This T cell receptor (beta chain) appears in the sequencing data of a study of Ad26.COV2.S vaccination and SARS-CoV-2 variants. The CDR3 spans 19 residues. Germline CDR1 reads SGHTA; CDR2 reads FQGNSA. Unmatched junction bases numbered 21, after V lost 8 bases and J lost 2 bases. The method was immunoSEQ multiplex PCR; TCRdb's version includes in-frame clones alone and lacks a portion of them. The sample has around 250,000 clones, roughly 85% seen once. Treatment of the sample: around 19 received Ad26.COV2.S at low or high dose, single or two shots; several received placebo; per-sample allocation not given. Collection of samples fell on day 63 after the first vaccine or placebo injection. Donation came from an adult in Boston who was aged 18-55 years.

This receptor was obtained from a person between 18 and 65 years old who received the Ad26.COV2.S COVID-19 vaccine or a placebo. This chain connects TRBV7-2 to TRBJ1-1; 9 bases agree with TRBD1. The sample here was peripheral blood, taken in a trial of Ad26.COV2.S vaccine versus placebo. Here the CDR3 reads CASLLDYGQGSAGNTEAFF. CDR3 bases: TGTGCCAGCCTCTTGGATTATGGACAGGGGAGTGCGGGAAACACTGAAGCTTTCTTT.